This T cell receptor (beta chain) derives from a study of blood T cell repertoires in COVID-19. The CDR3 covers 15 residues. Between the trimmed V and J ends, which lost 5 bases and 0 bases, there was a span of 8 bases. CDR1 is LNHDA, CDR2 SQIVND, per germline (reference sequence). Authors' analysis steps: For nucleated cells, counts were estimated from reference gene primer amplification. The assay was immunoSEQ multiplex PCR, and TCRdb's table has in-frame clones only and misses some. V and J calls and clone size follow that table, whereas D and trimming were derived from the DNA. Of 350,000 to 450,000 clones listed, around 84% are singletons.

The gene calls are TRBV19 and TRBJ1-6, with D hard to call. Sequencing used peripheral blood. The receptor comes from a woman under 30 with acute or convalescent COVID-19. CDR3 sequence (DNA): TGTGCCAGTAGTCCATTAGACTCCTATAATTCACCCCTCCACTTT. It translates to CASSPLDSYNSPLHF.